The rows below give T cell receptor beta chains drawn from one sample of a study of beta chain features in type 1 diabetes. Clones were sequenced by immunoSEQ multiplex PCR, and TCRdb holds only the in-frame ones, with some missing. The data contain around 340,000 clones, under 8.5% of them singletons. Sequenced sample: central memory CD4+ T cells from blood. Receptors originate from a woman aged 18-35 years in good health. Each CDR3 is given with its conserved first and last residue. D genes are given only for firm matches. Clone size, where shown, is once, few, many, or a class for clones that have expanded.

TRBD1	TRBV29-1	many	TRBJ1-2	CSVSGTVVDGYTF	TGCAGCGTGTCCGGGACAGTCGTCGATGGCTACACCTTC
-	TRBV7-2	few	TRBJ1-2	CASSLALGVMGGYTF	TGTGCCAGCAGCTTAGCGCTCGGGGTAATGGGTGGCTACACCTTC
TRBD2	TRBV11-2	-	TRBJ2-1	CASSLEASGSTQSSYNEQFF	TGTGCCAGCAGCTTAGAGGCTAGCGGGTCAACACAAAGCTCCTACAATGAGCAGTTCTTC
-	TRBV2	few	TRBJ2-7	CASSRRLVRGTYEQYF	TGTGCCAGCAGTCGACGACTCGTGAGGGGGACCTACGAGCAGTACTTC
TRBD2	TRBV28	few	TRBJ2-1	CASSRGLAEYNEQFF	TGTGCCTCCTCGCGGGGACTAGCGGAATACAATGAGCAGTTCTTC
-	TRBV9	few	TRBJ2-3	CASSAPGSRSDTQYF	TGTGCCAGCAGCGCACCGGGAAGCCGGTCGGATACGCAGTATTTT
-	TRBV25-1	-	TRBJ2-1	CASSKPGGNEQFF	TGTGCCAGCTCCAAGCCCGGGGGCAATGAGCAGTTCTTC
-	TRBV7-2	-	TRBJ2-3	CASSSQHRGADTQYF	TGTGCCAGCAGCTCACAACATAGGGGGGCCGATACGCAGTATTTT
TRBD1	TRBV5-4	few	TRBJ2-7	CASSLGQGAFAYEQYF	TGTGCCAGCAGCTTGGGACAGGGGGCGTTCGCCTACGAGCAGTACTTC
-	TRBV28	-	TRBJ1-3	CATFEGGGNTIYF	TGTGCCACCTTTGAGGGGGGAGGAAACACCATATATTTT
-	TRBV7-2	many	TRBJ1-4	CASRAGNNEKLFF	TGTGCCAGCAGGGCCGGCAATAATGAAAAACTGTTTTTT
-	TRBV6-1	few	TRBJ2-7	CASRDDQIYEQYF	TGTGCCAGCAGAGACGACCAGATCTACGAGCAGTACTTC
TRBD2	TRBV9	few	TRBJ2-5	CASSKGLALETQYF	TGTGCCAGCAGCAAGGGACTAGCGCTGGAGACCCAGTACTTC
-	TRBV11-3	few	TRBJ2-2	CASSTRYGGELFF	TGTGCCAGCAGTACTAGATATGGCGGGGAGCTGTTTTTT
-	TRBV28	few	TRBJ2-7	CASSLAGDRREQYF	TGTGCCAGCAGTTTGGCCGGTGACAGGCGGGAGCAGTACTTC
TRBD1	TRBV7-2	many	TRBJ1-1	CASSLVAGTGSSAFF	TGTGCCAGCAGCTTAGTGGCCGGGACAGGGTCTTCGGCTTTCTTT
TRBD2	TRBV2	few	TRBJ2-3	CASKKSGLAGDTDTQYF	TGTGCCAGCAAAAAATCTGGACTAGCGGGAGACACAGATACGCAGTATTTT
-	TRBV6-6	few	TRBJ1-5	CASFEGGGPYQPQHF	TGTGCCAGCTTCGAGGGGGGCGGACCGTATCAGCCCCAGCATTTT
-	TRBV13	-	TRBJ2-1	CASSLVVRGPLDNEQFF	TGTGCCAGCAGCTTAGTAGTTAGGGGACCCTTGGACAATGAGCAGTTCTTC
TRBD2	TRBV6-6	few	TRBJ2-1	CASSLRREGPNEQFF	TGTGCCAGCAGTTTGCGGCGGGAGGGCCCGAATGAGCAGTTCTTC
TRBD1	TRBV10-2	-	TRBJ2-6	CAIVFGQGMTGANVLTF	TGCGCCATCGTCTTTGGACAGGGTATGACTGGGGCCAACGTCCTGACTTTC
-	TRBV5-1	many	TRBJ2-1	CASSLGGSRYNEQFF	TGCGCCAGCAGCTTGGGAGGGAGTAGGTACAATGAGCAGTTCTTC
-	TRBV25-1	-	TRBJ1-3	CASSGGVGNTIYF	TGTGCCAGCTCAGGAGGCGTCGGAAACACCATATATTTT
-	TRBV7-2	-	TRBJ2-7	CASSPLTGSSYEQYF	TGTGCCAGCAGCCCCCTTACGGGGAGCTCCTACGAGCAGTACTTC
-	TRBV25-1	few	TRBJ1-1	CASSESVGNTEAFF	TGTGCCAGCAGTGAATCGGTGGGGAACACTGAAGCTTTCTTT
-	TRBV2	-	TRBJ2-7	CASSSLKLEQYF	TGTGCCAGCAGTTCCCTTAAACTGGAGCAGTACTTC
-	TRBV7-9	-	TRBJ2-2	CASSKFARGRSGELFF	TGTGCCAGCAGTAAGTTCGCCAGGGGTCGGTCCGGGGAGCTGTTTTTT
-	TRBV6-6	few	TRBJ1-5	CASSFSGWNQPQHF	TGTGCCAGCAGTTTTTCGGGATGGAATCAGCCCCAGCATTTT
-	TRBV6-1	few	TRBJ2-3	CASHWGRVTDTQYF	TGTGCCAGCCACTGGGGCAGGGTGACAGATACGCAGTATTTT
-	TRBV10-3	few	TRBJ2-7	CAISSTVGGVEQYF	TGTGCCATCAGTTCGACAGTGGGGGGTGTTGAGCAGTACTTC
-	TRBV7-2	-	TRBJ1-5	CASSFWQGSQPQHF	TGTGCCAGCAGCTTCTGGCAGGGAAGTCAGCCCCAGCATTTT
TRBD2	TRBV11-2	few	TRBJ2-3	CASKLAGGDTQYF	TGTGCCAGCAAACTAGCGGGAGGGGATACGCAGTATTTT
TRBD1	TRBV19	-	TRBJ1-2	CASSIVTGTGTYGYTF	TGTGCCAGTAGTATTGTTACCGGGACAGGGACGTATGGCTACACCTTC
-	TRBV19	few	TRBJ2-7	CASSINPTGSYEQYF	TGTGCCAGTAGTATAAACCCGACAGGATCCTACGAGCAGTACTTC
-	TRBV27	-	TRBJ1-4	CASSYSRGEKLFF	TGTGCCAGCAGTTACAGCAGGGGCGAAAAACTGTTTTTT
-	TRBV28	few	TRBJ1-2	CASSSGSKGNYGYTF	TGTGCCAGCAGTTCGGGGTCTAAGGGTAACTATGGCTACACCTTC
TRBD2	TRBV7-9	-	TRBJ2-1	CASSQLAGGRYNEQFF	TGTGCCAGCAGCCAACTAGCGGGTGGACGGTACAATGAGCAGTTCTTC
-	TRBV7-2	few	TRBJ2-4	CASSVQVAKNIQYF	TGTGCCAGCAGCGTACAGGTAGCCAAAAACATTCAGTACTTC
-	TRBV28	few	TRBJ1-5	CASSLFRLQPQHF	TGTGCCAGCAGTTTATTTAGACTCCAGCCCCAGCATTTT
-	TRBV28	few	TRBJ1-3	CASSLVVSGNTIYF	TGTGCCAGCAGTTTAGTCGTCTCTGGAAACACCATATATTTT
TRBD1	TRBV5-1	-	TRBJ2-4	CASSLYGTGLAKNIQYF	TGCGCCAGCAGCTTGTACGGGACAGGTCTAGCCAAAAACATTCAGTACTTC
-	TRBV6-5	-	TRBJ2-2	CASRGLASPTGELFF	TGTGCCAGCCGAGGGCTAGCGTCCCCCACCGGGGAGCTGTTTTTT
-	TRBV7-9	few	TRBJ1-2	CASAQQSYYGYTF	TGTGCCAGCGCACAACAGAGTTACTATGGCTACACCTTC
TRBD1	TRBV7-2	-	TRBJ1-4	CASSRDRQNEKLFF	TGTGCCAGCAGCCGGGACAGACAAAATGAAAAACTGTTTTTT
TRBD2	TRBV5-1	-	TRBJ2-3	CASSSLAGGSPSTDTQYF	TGCGCCAGCAGTTCCCTAGCGGGAGGGAGCCCAAGCACAGATACGCAGTATTTT
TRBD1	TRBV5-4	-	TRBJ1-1	CASTGQGEAFF	TGTGCCAGTACAGGACAGGGGGAAGCTTTCTTT
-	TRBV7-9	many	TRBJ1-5	CASSLSSNQPQHF	TGTGCCAGCAGCTTATCGAGCAATCAGCCCCAGCATTTT
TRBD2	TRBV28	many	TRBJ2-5	CASSPRLAGAETQYF	TGTGCCAGCAGTCCCCGGCTAGCGGGAGCAGAGACCCAGTACTTC
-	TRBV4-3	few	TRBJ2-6	CASSQDSWAGANVLTF	TGCGCCAGCAGCCAAGATTCATGGGCTGGGGCCAACGTCCTGACTTTC
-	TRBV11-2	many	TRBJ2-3	CASSLFPGRTSTDTQYF	TGTGCCAGCAGCTTATTTCCCGGCAGAACTAGCACAGATACGCAGTATTTT